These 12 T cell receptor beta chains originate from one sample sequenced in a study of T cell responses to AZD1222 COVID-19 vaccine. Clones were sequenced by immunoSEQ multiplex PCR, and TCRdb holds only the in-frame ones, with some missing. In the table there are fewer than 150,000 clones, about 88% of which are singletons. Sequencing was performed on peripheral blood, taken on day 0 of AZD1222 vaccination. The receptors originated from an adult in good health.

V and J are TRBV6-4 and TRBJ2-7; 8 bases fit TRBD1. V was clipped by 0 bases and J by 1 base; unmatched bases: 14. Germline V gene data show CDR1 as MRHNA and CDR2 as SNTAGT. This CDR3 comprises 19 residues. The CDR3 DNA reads TGTGCCAGCAGTGACTCGAGGGGACAGGCCGTATCTAAATCCTACGAGCAGTACTTC. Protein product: CASSDSRGQAVSKSYEQYF.

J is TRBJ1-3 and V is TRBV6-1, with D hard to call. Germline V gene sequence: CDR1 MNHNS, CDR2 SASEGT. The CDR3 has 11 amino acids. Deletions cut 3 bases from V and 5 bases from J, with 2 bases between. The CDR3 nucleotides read TGTGCCAGCAGTGACAGAAACACCATATATTTT. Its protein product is CASSDRNTIYF.

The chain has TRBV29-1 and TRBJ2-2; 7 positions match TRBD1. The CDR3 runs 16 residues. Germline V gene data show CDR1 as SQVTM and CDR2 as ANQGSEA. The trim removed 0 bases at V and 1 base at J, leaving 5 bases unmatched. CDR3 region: CSVEDLNRGNTGELFF. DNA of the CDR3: TGCAGCGTTGAAGATCTGAACAGGGGGAACACCGGGGAGCTGTTTTTT.

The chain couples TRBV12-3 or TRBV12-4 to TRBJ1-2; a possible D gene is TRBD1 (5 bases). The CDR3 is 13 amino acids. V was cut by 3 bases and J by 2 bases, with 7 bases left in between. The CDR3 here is CASSLGDNYGYTF. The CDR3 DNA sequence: TGTGCCAGCAGTTTGGGGGACAACTATGGCTACACCTTC.

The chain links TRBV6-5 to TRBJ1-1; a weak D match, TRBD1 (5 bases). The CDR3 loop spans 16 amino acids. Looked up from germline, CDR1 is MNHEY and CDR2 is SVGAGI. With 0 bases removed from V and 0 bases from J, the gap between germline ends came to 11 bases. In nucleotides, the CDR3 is TGTGCCAGCAGTTACTCGAGCCAGGGATTGAACACTGAAGCTTTCTTT. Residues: CASSYSSQGLNTEAFF.

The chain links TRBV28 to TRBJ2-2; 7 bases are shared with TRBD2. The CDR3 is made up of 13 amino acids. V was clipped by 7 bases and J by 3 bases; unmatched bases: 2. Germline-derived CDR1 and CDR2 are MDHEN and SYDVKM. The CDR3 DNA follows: TGTGCCAGCACCCGGGAGGACACCGGGGAGCTGTTTTTT. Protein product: CASTREDTGELFF. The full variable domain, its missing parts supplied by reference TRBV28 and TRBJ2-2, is DVKVTQSSRYLVKRTGEKVFLECVQDMDHENMFWYRQDPGLGLRLIYFSYDVKMKEKGDIPEGYSVSREKKERFSLILESASTNQTSMYLCASTREDTGELFFGEGSRLTVL.

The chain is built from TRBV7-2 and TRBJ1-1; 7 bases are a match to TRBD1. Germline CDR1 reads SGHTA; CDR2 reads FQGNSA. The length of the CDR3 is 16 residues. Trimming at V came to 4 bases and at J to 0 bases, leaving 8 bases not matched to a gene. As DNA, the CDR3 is TGTGCCAGCAGCTCCAGGACAGGTAGAATGAACACTGAAGCTTTCTTT. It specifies CASSSRTGRMNTEAFF.

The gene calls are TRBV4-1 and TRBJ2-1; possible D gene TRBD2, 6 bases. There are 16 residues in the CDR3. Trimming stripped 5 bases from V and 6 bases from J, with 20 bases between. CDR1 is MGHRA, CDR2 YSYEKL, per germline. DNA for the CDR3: TGCGCCAGCAGCGAACCGTCCGGGAGCCCCCCCAATGAGCAGTTCTTC. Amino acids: CASSEPSGSPPNEQFF.

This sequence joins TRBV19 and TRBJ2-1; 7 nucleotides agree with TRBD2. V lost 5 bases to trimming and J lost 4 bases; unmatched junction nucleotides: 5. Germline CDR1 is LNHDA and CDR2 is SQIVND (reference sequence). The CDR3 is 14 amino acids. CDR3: CASSSLADYNEQFF. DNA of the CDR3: TGTGCCAGTAGTTCCCTAGCGGATTACAATGAGCAGTTCTTC.

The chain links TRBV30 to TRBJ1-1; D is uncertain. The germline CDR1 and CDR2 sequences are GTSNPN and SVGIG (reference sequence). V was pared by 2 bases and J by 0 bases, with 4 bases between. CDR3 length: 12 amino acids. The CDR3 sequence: CAWSYMNTEAFF. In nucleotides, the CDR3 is TGTGCCTGGAGTTATATGAACACTGAAGCTTTCTTT.

CDR3 nucleotide sequence: TGTGCCAGCAGCTTAGCGTGGGCTAGCGGGAGCACAGATACGCAGTATTTT. Its translation: CASSLAWASGSTDTQYF. This chain uses TRBV7-9 with TRBJ2-3; 8 nucleotides align to TRBD2. The CDR3 runs 17 residues. The junction had 5 bases not matched to a gene; V was cut back by 0 bases and J by 0 bases. The germline V gene encodes CDR1 SEHNR and CDR2 FQNEAQ (reference sequence).

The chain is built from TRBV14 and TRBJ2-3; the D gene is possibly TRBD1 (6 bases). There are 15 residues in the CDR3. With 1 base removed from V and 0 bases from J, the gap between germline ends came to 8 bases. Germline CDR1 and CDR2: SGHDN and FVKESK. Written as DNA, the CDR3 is TGTGCCAGCAGCCAAGGGACAGCTAGCACAGATACGCAGTATTTT. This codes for CASSQGTASTDTQYF. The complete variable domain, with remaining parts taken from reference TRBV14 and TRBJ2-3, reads EAGVTQFPSHSVIEKGQTVTLRCDPISGHDNLYWYRRVMGKEIKFLLHFVKESKQDESGMPNNRFLAERTGGTYSTLKVQPAELEDSGVYFCASSQGTASTDTQYFGPGTRLTVL.